The present entry profiles one T cell receptor beta chain with its context. These data originate in a study of identical twins. The CDR3 loop spans 16 amino acids. From the 5' RACE reads, TCRdb called clonotypes with MiXCR, one entry per CDR3 protein. This sample has 1.5 million to 2 million distinct CDR3 sequences, with less than 35% found just once. Sequenced material: cord blood. The rearrangement uses TRBV21-1 and TRBJ1-1. TRBV21-1 is marked as a pseudogene. This sequence originates from a newborn girl in good health. CDR3 DNA: TGTGCCAGCAGCAAAGTGCTTGGTGCAGGGAACACTGAAGCTTTCTTT. Its protein product is CASSKVLGAGNTEAFF.